The rows below give T cell receptor beta chains drawn from one sample of a study of post-analysis software for immune sequencing data. TCRdb processed the PCR reads anew with MiXCR; each CDR3 protein has one entry. The sample holds hundreds of thousands of distinct CDR3 sequences; just under 30% are singletons and the top ten take 0.56%. Specimen: blood. The receptors originated from a girl aged 5 to 17 with multiple sclerosis. Each CDR3 is given with its conserved first and last residue. A D gene is named only where the DNA matches it firmly. Size is stated for part of the rows, as once, few or many counts, or as a class when the clone is expanded.

d_call,j_call,clone_size,v_call,cdr3_nt,cdr3_aa
TRBD2,TRBJ2-7,many,TRBV4-3,TGCGCCAGCAGCCAAGATTGGACTAGAAACGCGTACGAGCAGTACTTC,CASSQDWTRNAYEQYF
-,TRBJ2-1,-,TRBV6-5,TGTGCCAGCAGTTCCACGTCCGCGGGGATTGGACACAATGAGCAGTTCTTC,CASSSTSAGIGHNEQFF
-,TRBJ2-3,-,TRBV28,TGTGCCAGCAGTTTAAGGGCGGTTGGTGATACGCAGTATTTT,CASSLRAVGDTQYF
TRBD2,TRBJ2-3,-,TRBV9,TGTGCCAGCAGCGTAGTCCTAGCGGGAGGTGCAGATACGCAGTATTTT,CASSVVLAGGADTQYF
TRBD1,TRBJ1-2,few,TRBV4-1,TGCGCCAGCAGAGCTCCGGGACAGGGGGTTGGCTACACCTTC,CASRAPGQGVGYTF
TRBD1,TRBJ1-2,-,TRBV2,TGTGCCAGCAGTGCCGACAGGGACTATGGCTGCACCTTC,CASSADRDYGCTF
-,TRBJ2-7,-,TRBV10-3,TGTGCCATCAGTGCATCGACAGGTATCCACGAGCAGTACTTC,CAISASTGIHEQYF
-,TRBJ2-5,-,TRBV2,TGTGCCAGCACGATGGTAGACACCCAAGAGACCCAGTACTTC,CASTMVDTQETQYF
-,TRBJ2-1,-,TRBV7-2,TGTGCCAGCAGCTTAAGCTCAGGACTGGGTGGGTACAATGAGCAGTTCTTC,CASSLSSGLGGYNEQFF
-,TRBJ1-1,-,TRBV27,TGTGCCAGCGTGGGGAACACTGAAGCTTTCTTT,CASVGNTEAFF
-,TRBJ2-5,few,TRBV6-6,TGTGCCAGCAGTTACTCGCCGGGTCGTGAGACCCAGTACTTC,CASSYSPGRETQYF
TRBD2,TRBJ2-3,few,TRBV10-3,TGTGCCATCAGTGAGTCGGATAGCGGGAGGCCCCAACTGTATTTT,CAISESDSGRPQLYF
-,TRBJ2-1,few,TRBV20-1,TGCAGTGCTAGTTGGTCCGGAAACTACAATGAGCAGTTCTTC,CSASWSGNYNEQFF
TRBD1,TRBJ2-1,few,TRBV7-2,TGTGCCAGCAGCTTAGGTCTATGGGGACAGGGGGCCTATGAGCAGTTCTTC,CASSLGLWGQGAYEQFF
-,TRBJ2-3,-,TRBV29-1,TGCAGCCTGACAAGGGACTCCACAGATACGCAGTATTTT,CSLTRDSTDTQYF
-,TRBJ2-7,-,TRBV5-8,TGTACCAGCAGCCTAAGTTACGAGCAGTACTTC,CTSSLSYEQYF
-,TRBJ2-4,-,TRBV5-1,TGCGCCAGCCGCGACTCAAACCTAGCCAAAAACATTCAGTACTTC,CASRDSNLAKNIQYF
-,TRBJ2-4,many,TRBV7-2,TGTGCCAGCAGCTTAGTTGACAAAAACATTCAGTACTTC,CASSLVDKNIQYF
-,TRBJ1-2,-,TRBV27,TGTGCCAGAGAGACAGACGGGAATGGCTACACCTTC,CARETDGNGYTF
-,TRBJ1-3,few,TRBV28,TGTGCCAGCAGTTCCCCGCAGGGAGCTGGAAACACCATATATTTT,CASSSPQGAGNTIYF
-,TRBJ2-4,few,TRBV5-6,TGTGCCAGCAGCCCCAGGTCGGGGAAAAACATTCAGTACTTC,CASSPRSGKNIQYF
TRBD2,TRBJ2-1,few,TRBV7-2,TGTGCCAGCAGCCCTACTAGCGATCAGTTCTTC,CASSPTSDQFF
-,TRBJ2-7,few,TRBV28,TGTGCCAGCAGCTCCCTGTCGTTGGGATACGAGCAGTACTTC,CASSSLSLGYEQYF
-,TRBJ1-2,-,TRBV21-1,TGTGCCAGCAGCATCCACAGGGGGAGCTATGGCTACACCTTC,CASSIHRGSYGYTF
TRBD1,TRBJ2-1,-,TRBV4-3,TGCGCCAGCAGCCAGGGTACAGGGGCCTCCTACAATGAGCAGTTCTTC,CASSQGTGASYNEQFF
-,TRBJ2-7,few,TRBV10-3,TGTGCCATCAGTGGGTACTTGGCGACAGCCCACTACGAGCAGTACTTC,CAISGYLATAHYEQYF
TRBD1,TRBJ1-2,few,TRBV20-1,TGCAGTGCTACAAAGGACAGGCAGGGCTACACCTTC,CSATKDRQGYTF
-,TRBJ2-5,-,TRBV7-2,TGTGCCAGCAGACCGGACACTCAGTACCAAGAGACCCAGTACTTC,CASRPDTQYQETQYF
-,TRBJ2-7,-,TRBV20-1,TGCAGTGCTAGAGATCGGGCAGGGTGGACCTACGAGCAGTACTTC,CSARDRAGWTYEQYF
-,TRBJ2-1,-,TRBV18,TGTGCCAGCTCCTGGGGTGCCTCCGACAATGAGCAGTTCTTC,CASSWGASDNEQFF
-,TRBJ2-5,few,TRBV7-9,TGTGCCAGCAGCTGGGGGGAGACCAACAGAGAGACCCAGTACTTC,CASSWGETNRETQYF
TRBD2,TRBJ2-1,-,TRBV19,TGTGCCAGTACTCCGAGCGGGAAATACAATGAGCAGTTCTTC,CASTPSGKYNEQFF
TRBD2,TRBJ2-7,many,TRBV20-1,TGCAGTGCTTTTTCTAGCGGGAGAGGGTACGAGCAGTACTTC,CSAFSSGRGYEQYF
TRBD1,TRBJ1-2,-,TRBV28,TGTGCCAGCAGTCCCAGAAGGGGGCGTAAAGTTTCCTATGGCTACACCTTC,CASSPRRGRKVSYGYTF
-,TRBJ2-6,once,TRBV29-1,TGCAGCGTTAGCGGGACAGCCGAAGGGGCCAACGTCCTGACTTTC,CSVSGTAEGANVLTF
TRBD2,TRBJ2-1,-,TRBV12-3/TRBV12-4,TGTGCCAGCAGTTCAAATATAAGACTAGCGGAGCACTACGAGCAGTTCTTC,CASSSNIRLAEHYEQFF
TRBD2,TRBJ2-7,-,TRBV20-1,TGCAGTGCTAGTACTAGCGTCCCCTACGAGCAGTACTTC,CSASTSVPYEQYF
-,TRBJ2-5,-,TRBV28,TGTGCCAGCAAGACCTCGCCCAACCAAGAGACCCAGTACTTC,CASKTSPNQETQYF
TRBD1,TRBJ2-3,few,TRBV5-1,TGCGCCAGCAGCTCCGGGACAGCACCTTCAACCACAGATACGCAGTATTTT,CASSSGTAPSTTDTQYF
TRBD1,TRBJ2-1,-,TRBV3-1,TGTGCCAGCAGCCAAGCCCAGGCAGGGGGCAGGGATGAGCAGTTCTTC,CASSQAQAGGRDEQFF
-,TRBJ2-6,-,TRBV12-3/TRBV12-4,TGTGCCAGCAGTTTATGGGTAGGCGGGTCTGGGGTCAACGTCCTGACTTTC,CASSLWVGGSGVNVLTF
-,TRBJ2-2,-,TRBV7-2,TGTGCCAGCAGCTTATTGGGGCTCGACACCGGGGAGCTGTTTTTT,CASSLLGLDTGELFF
-,TRBJ2-5,-,TRBV20-1,TGCAGTGCTAGGGCGGCGGGGGCCCGGGAGACCCAGTACTTC,CSARAAGARETQYF
-,TRBJ2-7,-,TRBV5-1,TGCGCCAGCAGCGCGACTACAAACGAGCAGTACTTC,CASSATTNEQYF
-,TRBJ1-1,-,TRBV6-2/TRBV6-3,TGTGCCAGCACAACCGGAGTGTCGGGAGCTTTCTTT,CASTTGVSGAFF
-,TRBJ2-3,-,TRBV20-1,TGCAGTGCTAGAGTGCGGACTAGCACAGATACGCAGTATTTT,CSARVRTSTDTQYF
TRBD2,TRBJ2-3,-,TRBV20-1,TGCAGTGCTAGAGATCTACTAGCGGGAGGGGCTAGCACAGATACGCAGTATTTT,CSARDLLAGGASTDTQYF
TRBD1,TRBJ1-1,-,TRBV6-6,TGTGCCAGCAGTTACGGACAGGGTGGGATTGAAGCTTTCTTT,CASSYGQGGIEAFF
TRBD1,TRBJ1-1,many,TRBV6-5,TGTGCCAGCAGAGGGGACAGGGAGGTCACTGAAGCTTTCTTT,CASRGDREVTEAFF
TRBD2,TRBJ2-7,-,TRBV6-5,TGTGCCACCAACCTCGGGCTAGCGGGAAACGAGCAGTACTTC,CATNLGLAGNEQYF
-,TRBJ2-1,-,TRBV20-1,TGCAGTGCTAGCGGGTGCTCTAATGAGCAGTTCTTC,CSASGCSNEQFF
TRBD2,TRBJ2-3,-,TRBV5-4,TGTGCCAGCAGCTTGGGGTCAGCGGGAGGGGCAGTAACGCAGTATTTT,CASSLGSAGGAVTQYF
TRBD2,TRBJ2-7,-,TRBV20-1,TGCAGTGCAGAAACAAGCGGGAACGGCGAGCAGTACTTC,CSAETSGNGEQYF
-,TRBJ2-5,few,TRBV20-1,TGCAGTGCCACCCCATTGGTGGGGGGAGAGACCCAGTACTTC,CSATPLVGGETQYF